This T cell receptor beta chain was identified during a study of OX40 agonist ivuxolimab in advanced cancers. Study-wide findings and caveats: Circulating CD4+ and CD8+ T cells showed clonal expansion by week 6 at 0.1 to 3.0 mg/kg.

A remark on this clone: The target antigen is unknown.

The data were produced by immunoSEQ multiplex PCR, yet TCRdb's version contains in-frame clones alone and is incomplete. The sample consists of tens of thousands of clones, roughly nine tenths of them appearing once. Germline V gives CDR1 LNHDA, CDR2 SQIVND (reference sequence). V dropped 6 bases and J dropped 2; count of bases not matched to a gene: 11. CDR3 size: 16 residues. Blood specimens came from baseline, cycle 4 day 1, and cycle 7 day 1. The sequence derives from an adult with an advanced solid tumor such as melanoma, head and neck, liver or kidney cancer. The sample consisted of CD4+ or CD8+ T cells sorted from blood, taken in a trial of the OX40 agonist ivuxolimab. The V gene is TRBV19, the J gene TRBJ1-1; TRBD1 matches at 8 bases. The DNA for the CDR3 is TGTGCCAGTAGATCTCCCCACAGGGGGTCAAACACTGAAGCTTTCTTT. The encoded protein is CASRSPHRGSNTEAFF.